A single sample gave rise to the 4 T cell receptor beta chains below, sequenced in a study of regulatory and conventional T cells in RAG deficiency. The sorted regulatory T cells were CD4+, CD25-high and CD127-low, with genomic DNA sequenced. Produced via immunoSEQ multiplex PCR; TCRdb's table is partial and in-frame only. This table holds some 19,000 clones, about 91% found once. These same data were also listed under a study on regulatory T cells. From that paper: Amplification used 52 TRBV primers and 13 TRBJ primers.

Source material: Tregs sorted from blood. These receptors all stem from a human donor in good health.

CDR3 residues: CASIKDNEQFF. The CDR3 nucleotides are TGTGCCAGCATTAAAGACAATGAGCAGTTCTTC. This chain uses TRBV2 with TRBJ2-1; D gene ambiguous. Germline V gives CDR1 SNHLY, CDR2 FYNNEI. Trimming removed 7 bases from V and 5 bases from J, with 6 bases in between. CDR3 length: 11 amino acids.

This clone was detected only a few times. The V and J genes are TRBV9 and TRBJ1-5; 7 nucleotides line up with TRBD1. Germline lookup yields CDR1 SGDLS and CDR2 YYNGEE. This CDR3 spans 15 amino acids. V shed 4 bases and J 8 bases; nucleotides not matched to a gene: 12. The CDR3 here is CASSPRQGTGEPQHF. In DNA, the CDR3 is TGTGCCAGCAGCCCCCGACAGGGCACGGGTGAGCCCCAGCATTTT.

The genes are TRBV11-1 and TRBJ2-2; D is possibly TRBD2 (6 bases). From germline, CDR1 is SGHAT and CDR2 FQDESV (reference sequence). The CDR3 covers 14 residues. The V end lost 2 bases, the J end lost 7 bases, and 11 bases lay between the germline ends. This CDR3 reads CASSLIAGYGELFF. The CDR3 bases are TGTGCCAGCAGCTTAATCGCGGGATACGGGGAGCTGTTTTTT.

The J gene is TRBJ2-1, the V gene TRBV19; 7 positions match TRBD2. This CDR3 has 19 amino acids. After removal of 6 bases from V and 10 bases from J, the junction contained 27 bases not matched to a gene. CDR1 is LNHDA, CDR2 SQIVND, per germline (reference sequence). The chain's CDR3 is CASSSSYHGGGLPLREQFF. Written as DNA, the CDR3 is TGTGCCAGTAGCTCTTCCTACCATGGGGGGGGATTACCGTTGCGGGAGCAGTTCTTC.